The rows below give T cell receptor beta chains drawn from one sample of a study of graft-versus-host responses after intestinal transplantation. Method: immunoSEQ multiplex PCR; TCRdb's copy keeps in-frame clones and lacks some. The repertoire holds around 4,300 clones, 25% to 35% seen once, with under 10% in the top ten. This specimen was alloreactive CD4+ T cells from a mixed lymphocyte reaction culture, taken before transplantation. Receptor source: a human patient who was an organ donor for intestinal transplantation. Both conserved end residues are part of each CDR3. Each record gives: V gene, clone size, CDR3 length, J gene, D gene, CDR3 DNA, CDR3 protein. The D gene is left open where the match is weak. Where a row states a size, it is once, few, many or the class of an expanded clone; other rows omit it.

>TRBV6-5|.|13|TRBJ1-3|.
TGTGCCAGCAGTTACTCCCGAGGAAACACCATATATTTT
CASSYSRGNTIYF
>TRBV10-1|medium-sized|15|TRBJ1-1|.
TGCGCCAGCAGTGAGTCGATAGGGGGGAACACTGAAGCTTTCTTT
CASSESIGGNTEAFF
>TRBV7-6|medium-sized|13|TRBJ1-1|.
TGTGCCAGCAGCCTTCAGGGTGGGACTGAAGCTTTCTTT
CASSLQGGTEAFF
>TRBV7-2|.|12|TRBJ2-5|.
TGTGCCAGCAGCGGCTACAGGGAGACCCAGTACTTC
CASSGYRETQYF
>TRBV5-4|.|14|TRBJ2-5|TRBD1
TGCGCCAGCAGCCAACGGGACAGGGAAGAGACCCAGTACTTC
CASSQRDREETQYF
>TRBV11-2|few|14|TRBJ1-1|.
TGTGCCAGCAGCTTAATTTTAGGGGGCACTGAAGCTTTCTTT
CASSLILGGTEAFF
>TRBV30|.|13|TRBJ1-2|TRBD1
TGTGCCTGGGACAGGGGCTCTGTGTTCGGCTACACCTTC
CAWDRGSVFGYTF
>TRBV7-2|.|14|TRBJ1-1|.
TGTGCCAGCAGCCTGACAGGCGTGAACACTGAAGCTTTCTTT
CASSLTGVNTEAFF
>TRBV6-5|few|13|TRBJ1-5|.
TGTGCCAGCAGTTACACCAGGGGTCAGCCCCAGCATTTT
CASSYTRGQPQHF
>TRBV6-9|.|12|TRBJ2-7|.
TGTGCCAGCAGGCCCGGGAACTACGAGCAGTACTTC
CASRPGNYEQYF
>TRBV6-5|few|15|TRBJ2-2|TRBD1
TGTGCCAGCAGTTACCGGGACAGGGTCGCCGGGGAGCTGTTTTTT
CASSYRDRVAGELFF
>TRBV18|few|15|TRBJ1-4|TRBD1
TGTGCCAGCTCACCGACAGGGGTGACTAATGAAAAACTGTTTTTT
CASSPTGVTNEKLFF
>TRBV30|.|14|TRBJ2-5|.
TGTGCCTGGAGTGTATTCAGAACCGGGGGGACCCAGTACTTC
CAWSVFRTGGTQYF
>TRBV7-7|.|16|TRBJ2-2|.
TGTGCTAGCAGCCCCCGTGAAGCGGGGAACACCGGGGAGCTGTTTTTT
CASSPREAGNTGELFF
>TRBV5-1|.|14|TRBJ2-7|TRBD2
TGCGCCAGCAGCTCGCGACTAGCGGCATACGAGCAGTACTTC
CASSSRLAAYEQYF
>TRBV6-1|.|13|TRBJ1-5|TRBD1
TGTGCCAGCGGCTACAGGGGCGATCAGCCCCAGCATTTT
CASGYRGDQPQHF
>TRBV28|.|14|TRBJ2-3|.
TGTGCCAGCAGTTTAACCCGGCGCGGGGATACGCAGTATTTT
CASSLTRRGDTQYF
>TRBV30|few|15|TRBJ2-7|TRBD2
TGTGCCTGGAGCACCCGCGGGGGGTTTCCCTACGAGCAGTACTTC
CAWSTRGGFPYEQYF
>TRBV7-2|.|15|TRBJ2-7|.
TGTGCCAGCAGCTTATATGGCGGGGAGAACTACGAGCAGTACTTC
CASSLYGGENYEQYF
>TRBV6-4|medium-sized|14|TRBJ1-2|.
TGTGCCAGCAGTGACTCGAGTCGGGGGTACGGCTACACCTTC
CASSDSSRGYGYTF
>TRBV7-2|.|15|TRBJ2-2|TRBD2
TGTGCCAGCAGCTATAGCGGGGGTTACACCGGGGAGCTGTTTTTT
CASSYSGGYTGELFF
>TRBV5-4|few|14|TRBJ1-2|.
TGTGCCAGCAGCTTGGATAGGACTAACTATGGCTACACCTTC
CASSLDRTNYGYTF
>TRBV6-5|.|15|TRBJ2-7|TRBD2
TGTGCCAGCAGTTACTCCGGGACTAGCCCCTACGAGCAGTACTTC
CASSYSGTSPYEQYF
>TRBV29-1|.|16|TRBJ2-1|TRBD2
TGCAGCGTGGCGAAACTAGCGGGGGCGAACTACAATGAGCAGTTCTTC
CSVAKLAGANYNEQFF
>TRBV6-6|large|15|TRBJ2-5|TRBD2
TGTGCCAGCAGGCCCCGTATAGCGGGGATGGTGACCCAGTACTTC
CASRPRIAGMVTQYF
>TRBV7-6|.|17|TRBJ2-5|.
TGTGCCAGCGCGGAGGCGGGGTCCCCCCTACGCCAAGAGACCCAGTACTTC
CASAEAGSPLRQETQYF
>TRBV30|.|16|TRBJ1-1|.
TGTGCCTGGAGTAGGGGGGCGCGGGCCCTGAACACTGAAGCTTTCTTT
CAWSRGARALNTEAFF
>TRBV11-2|few|14|TRBJ2-4|.
TGTGCCAGCAGCTTCAGCGGGGCCAAAAACATTCAGTACTTC
CASSFSGAKNIQYF
>TRBV6-5|.|15|TRBJ1-5|.
TGTGCCAGCAGTTACTCGGCGCAGGGTAATCAGCCCCAGCATTTT
CASSYSAQGNQPQHF